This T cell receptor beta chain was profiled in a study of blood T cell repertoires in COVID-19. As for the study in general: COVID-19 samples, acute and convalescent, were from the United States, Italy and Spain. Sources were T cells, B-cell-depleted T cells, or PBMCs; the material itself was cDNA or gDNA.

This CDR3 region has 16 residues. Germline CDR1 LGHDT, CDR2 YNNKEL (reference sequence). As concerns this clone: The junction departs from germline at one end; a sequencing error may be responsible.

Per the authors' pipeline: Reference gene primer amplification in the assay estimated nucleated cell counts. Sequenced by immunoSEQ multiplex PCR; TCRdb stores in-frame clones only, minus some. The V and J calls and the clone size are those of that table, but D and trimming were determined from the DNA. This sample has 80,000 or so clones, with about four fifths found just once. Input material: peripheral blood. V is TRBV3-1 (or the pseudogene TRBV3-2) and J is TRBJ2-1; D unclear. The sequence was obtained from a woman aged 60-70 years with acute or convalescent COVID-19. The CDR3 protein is CASSQESAFTYNEQFF. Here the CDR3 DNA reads TGTGCTAGCAGCCAAGAATCAGCGTTCACTTACAATGAGCAGTTCTTC.